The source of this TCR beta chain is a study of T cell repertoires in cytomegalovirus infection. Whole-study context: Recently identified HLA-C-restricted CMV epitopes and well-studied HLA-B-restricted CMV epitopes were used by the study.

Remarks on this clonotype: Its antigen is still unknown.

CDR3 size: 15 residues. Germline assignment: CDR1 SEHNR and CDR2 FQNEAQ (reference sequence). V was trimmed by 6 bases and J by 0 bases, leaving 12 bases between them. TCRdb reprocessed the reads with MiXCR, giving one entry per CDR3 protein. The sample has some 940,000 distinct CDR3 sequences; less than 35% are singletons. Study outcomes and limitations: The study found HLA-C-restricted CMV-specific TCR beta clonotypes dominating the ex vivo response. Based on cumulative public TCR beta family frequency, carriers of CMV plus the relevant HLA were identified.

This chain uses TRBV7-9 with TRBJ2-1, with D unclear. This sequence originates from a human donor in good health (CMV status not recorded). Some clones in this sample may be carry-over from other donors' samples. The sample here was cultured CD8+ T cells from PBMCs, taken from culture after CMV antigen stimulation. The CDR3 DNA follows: TGTGCCAGCAGTCCGATACGGAGCTCCTACAATGAGCAGTTCTTC. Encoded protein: CASSPIRSSYNEQFF.